This record concerns one TCR beta chain sequence. Germline assignment: CDR1 MNHEY and CDR2 SVGAGI. This CDR3 contains 14 residues. Trimming left V 0 bases short and J 4 bases short, with 9 bases between. The record originates from a study of blood T cell repertoires in COVID-19. Authors' data handling: Amplifying reference gene primers gave estimates of nucleated cell counts. This table comes from immunoSEQ multiplex PCR, and its TCRdb copy is limited to in-frame clones, with some not included. That table supplies the V and J calls and clone size; D and trimming were determined from the DNA. Of approximately 350,000 clones in the sample, 70% to 90% were seen once.

This TCR derives from a young woman with COVID-19, enrolled during active disease. The gene calls are TRBV6-5 and TRBJ1-2; D is ambiguous. The sample consisted of peripheral blood. The CDR3 nucleotides are TGTGCCAGCAGTTACTCTGGCGGGGTCTATGGCTACACCTTC. Amino acids: CASSYSGGVYGYTF.